One sample yielded the 26 T cell receptor beta chains listed below, sequenced in a study of T-cell reconstitution after alpha-beta-depleted transplantation in children. Unique molecular identifiers were used to barcode this TCRbeta library. TCRdb fed the PCR reads into MiXCR, producing one record per CDR3 protein. Among 200,000 to 300,000 distinct CDR3 sequences listed, under 30% were seen once. Sequencing was performed on PBMCs, mostly from graft donor cells, taken 360 days after TCRalphabeta/CD19-depleted stem cell transplant. The receptor source for this set is a female patient between 2 and 15 years old who had a stem cell transplant for congenital amegakaryocytic thrombocytopenia, so the T cells may come from the graft donor.

About this clonotype: With a much larger clone just one base away, this may be a read error. The chain carries TRBV20-1 and TRBJ2-1; a possible D gene is TRBD2 (6 bases). The germline V gene has CDR1 DFQATT and CDR2 SNEGSKA (reference sequence). The CDR3 sequence is 15 residues long. The CDR3 spells CSARGERAAYNEEFF. The CDR3, as DNA: TGCAGTGCTAGAGGAGAGCGGGCTGCCTACAATGAGGAGTTCTTC.

The chain uses TRBV10-3 and TRBJ1-2, with 7 nucleotides matching TRBD1. J gave up 2 bases and V 4 bases, and 7 bases lay outside the gene matches. The V gene's germline CDR1 is ENHRY and CDR2 SYGVKD. The CDR3 covers 15 residues. The CDR3: CAISGSGQANYGYTF. DNA of the CDR3: TGTGCCATCAGTGGATCTGGACAGGCAAACTATGGCTACACCTTC.

This clonotype has more than one count but fewer than ten. V is TRBV7-8 and J is TRBJ1-3; D is uncertain. Looked up from germline, CDR1 is SGHVS and CDR2 is FQNEAQ. The CDR3 loop spans 16 amino acids. V was clipped by 3 bases and J by 2 bases, with 14 bases between them. CDR3 protein: CASSLGRTVTGNTIYF. DNA of the CDR3: TGTGCCAGCAGCTTGGGGAGGACGGTTACTGGAAACACCATATATTTT.

The count of this clonotype is one. A much larger clone differs from this one at a single base, so this may be a read error. The chain carries TRBV29-1 and TRBJ2-7; TRBD2 matches 11 bases. V was pared by 8 bases and J by 5 bases, with 8 bases of the junction left unmatched. Looked up from germline, CDR1 is SQVTM and CDR2 is ANQGSEA. The CDR3 contains 13 residues. The CDR3 DNA reads as TGCAGCTCCCGGACGGGACTAGCGGACGAGCAGTACTTC. Its protein is CSSRTGLADEQYF.

J is TRBJ2-1 and V is TRBV10-3, with D maybe TRBD1 (5 bases). The CDR3 has 12 amino acids. V lost 11 bases to trimming and J lost 1 base, with 9 bases between them. CDR1 is ENHRY and CDR2 is SYGVKD in the germline V gene. Here the CDR3 reads CALRQSYNEQFF. As DNA, the CDR3 is TGTGCCCTTCGACAGTCCTACAATGAGCAGTTCTTC.

This clonotype was counted many times. The chain uses TRBV10-3 and TRBJ2-7; D is possibly TRBD2 (5 bases). The V gene's germline CDR1 is ENHRY and CDR2 SYGVKD. The ends were cut back, 0 bases at V and 0 bases at J, with 6 bases in the middle. The CDR3 has 14 residues. DNA for the CDR3: TGTGCCATCAGTGAGTCGGGGAGCTCCTACGAGCAGTACTTC. It yields the protein CAISESGSSYEQYF.

The V call is TRBV4-1, the J call TRBJ1-2; D not resolved. The germline V gene has CDR1 MGHRA and CDR2 YSYEKL. Deletions cut 1 base from V and 1 base from J, with 13 bases between. This CDR3 has 16 amino acids. The CDR3 nucleotides are TGCGCCAGCAGCCAAGGCCTTGGTGGTCTTAACTATGGCTACACCTTC. Protein product: CASSQGLGGLNYGYTF.

This clonotype came up a few times. V and J are TRBV7-3 and TRBJ2-1; the match to TRBD2 covers 7 bases. V gave up 4 bases and J gave up 4 bases; unmatched junction bases: 7. The CDR3 extends over 15 amino acids. Germline V lookup: CDR1 SGHTA, CDR2 FQGTGA. The CDR3 here is CASSYNGGGYNEQFF. The DNA for the CDR3 is TGTGCCAGCAGCTATAATGGGGGAGGGTACAATGAGCAGTTCTTC.

The chain combines TRBV7-9 with TRBJ2-7, with D unclear. Germline V CDR1 and CDR2: SEHNR, FQNEAQ (reference sequence). The CDR3 is made up of 14 amino acids. Trimming took 1 base from V and 0 from J, leaving 7 bases between them. CDR3 region: CASSLEWSSYEQYF. The CDR3 coding sequence is TGTGCCAGCAGCTTAGAATGGAGCTCCTACGAGCAGTACTTC.

A single count supports this clonotype. This chain joins TRBV20-1 and TRBJ2-1, with TRBD1 matching over 8 bases. This CDR3 has 14 amino acids. Germline CDR1 DFQATT, CDR2 SNEGSKA (reference sequence). The V segment lost 1 base and the J segment 5 bases; nucleotides outside the gene matches: 4. CDR3 sequence reads: CSARGGQANNEQFF. CDR3 coding DNA: TGCAGTGCTAGAGGGGGACAGGCGAACAATGAGCAGTTCTTC.

Only a few counts were recorded for this clonotype. The rearrangement joins TRBV7-2 to TRBJ2-7, with 7 positions matching TRBD2. This CDR3 region has 14 residues. Germline loops: CDR1 SGHTA, CDR2 FQGNSA. V gave up 4 bases and J gave up 6 bases; unmatched junction bases: 9. CDR3 protein: CASSWRLAGGEQYF. CDR3 sequence (DNA): TGTGCCAGCAGCTGGAGACTAGCAGGCGGCGAGCAGTACTTC.

This chain connects TRBV7-9 to TRBJ2-7; 11 nucleotides match TRBD2. CDR1 is SEHNR, CDR2 FQNEAQ, per germline (reference sequence). There are 15 residues in the CDR3. Trimming took 0 bases from V and 3 from J; bases not matched to a gene: 1. The CDR3 loop reads CASSLAGTSGYEQYF. The CDR3, as DNA: TGTGCCAGCAGCTTAGCCGGGACTAGCGGCTACGAGCAGTACTTC.

This rearrangement joins TRBV4-2 to TRBJ1-1; maybe TRBD1 (5 bases). Between the trimmed V and J ends, which lost 2 bases and 6 bases, there was a span of 10 bases. This CDR3 comprises 13 residues. The germline V gene has CDR1 LGHNA and CDR2 YNFKEQ. CDR3 bases: TGTGCCAGCAGCCAAACAGGTTGGGCTGAAGCTTTCTTT. Its protein is CASSQTGWAEAFF.

The rearrangement links TRBV6-1 to TRBJ2-1, with 11 positions matching TRBD2. Losses at the gene ends were 8 bases for V and 7 bases for J; bases not matched to a gene: 22. Germline assignment: CDR1 MNHNS and CDR2 SASEGT. The CDR3 is 19 amino acids. The CDR3: CASYNVLLLLAGDQNEQFF. The CDR3 DNA reads TGTGCCAGCTACAACGTGCTCCTTTTACTAGCGGGAGATCAAAATGAGCAGTTCTTC.

The chain joins TRBV9 to TRBJ1-2; D is unresolved. Germline CDR1 and CDR2: SGDLS and YYNGEE. The V end lost 0 bases, the J end lost 5 bases, and 11 bases lay between the germline ends. This CDR3 has 14 residues. CDR3 sequence reads: CASSVGSDRYGYTF. CDR3 nucleotides: TGTGCCAGCAGCGTAGGTTCAGACCGTTATGGCTACACCTTC.

The chain links TRBV12-3 or TRBV12-4 to TRBJ2-2; a possible D gene is TRBD1 (6 bases). The ends were cut back, 7 bases at V and 3 bases at J, with 9 bases in the middle. This CDR3 region has 13 residues. This CDR3 is CASTRGHTGELFF. The CDR3 region has the DNA TGTGCCAGCACCAGGGGTCACACCGGGGAGCTGTTTTTT.

The chain employs TRBV5-1 and TRBJ2-7; D is unclear. CDR1 and CDR2 (germline): SGHRS, YFSETQ. The V and J ends lost 1 base and 2 bases respectively, with 10 bases between them. There are 14 residues in the CDR3. Here the CDR3 reads CASSLSVLAYEQYF. CDR3 in DNA: TGCGCCAGCAGCTTGTCGGTATTGGCCTACGAGCAGTACTTC.

The chain has TRBV4-1 and TRBJ2-7, with 9 bases matching TRBD2. In germline, CDR1 is MGHRA, CDR2 YSYEKL. Losses at the gene ends were 1 base for V and 5 bases for J; bases not matched to a gene: 6. The CDR3 extends over 15 amino acids. The CDR3 DNA sequence: TGCGCCAGCAGCCAAGTAGCGGGAGCGAACCACGAGCAGTACTTC. This sequence encodes CASSQVAGANHEQYF.

CDR3 region: CASSIASTYEQYF. The CDR3 DNA sequence: TGTGCCAGCAGTATAGCGTCTACCTACGAGCAGTACTTC. The V call is TRBV27, the J call TRBJ2-7, with D maybe TRBD2 (5 bases). Trimming took 5 bases from V and 2 from J, leaving 10 bases between them. CDR3 length: 13 residues. The germline gives CDR1 MNHEY, CDR2 SMNVEV (reference sequence).

The CDR3 protein is CASSQDRLGGGQETQYF. The CDR3 DNA reads as TGCGCCAGCAGCCAAGATCGGTTAGGGGGAGGCCAAGAGACCCAGTACTTC. The chain uses TRBV4-1 and TRBJ2-5; D might be TRBD1 or TRBD2, each matching 6 bases. Germline V lookup: CDR1 MGHRA, CDR2 YSYEKL. Trimming left V 0 bases short and J 1 base short, with 15 bases between. CDR3 length equals 17 residues.

This clonotype showed up many times. The chain is built from TRBV4-1 and TRBJ2-1; 9 nucleotides align to TRBD1. The CDR3 totals 15 residues. Germline-derived CDR1 and CDR2 are MGHRA and YSYEKL. Trimming took 0 bases from V and 7 from J; bases not matched to a gene: 4. The DNA of the CDR3 is TGCGCCAGCAGCCAAGACGGGACAGGGTGGAATGAGCAGTTCTTC. This gives the protein CASSQDGTGWNEQFF.

V gene TRBV6-5 combines with J gene TRBJ2-7; D remains unclear. Trimming shortened V by 7 bases and J by 3 bases, and 7 bases separated the two germline ends. Germline V gives CDR1 MNHEY, CDR2 SVGAGI. The length of the CDR3 is 11 residues. CDR3 sequence reads: CASKGNYEQYF. CDR3 in DNA: TGTGCCAGCAAGGGCAACTACGAGCAGTACTTC.

The rearrangement joins TRBV6-2 or TRBV6-3 to TRBJ2-3, with TRBD2 identical over 13 bases. The CDR3 sequence is 18 residues long. The V gene end was trimmed by 2 bases and the J gene end by 3 bases; junction bases not matched to a gene: 8. Germline CDR1 is MNHEY and CDR2 is SVGEGT. The CDR3 DNA follows: TGTGCCAGCAGTTACGACCTCTTACTAGCGGGAGGGACAGATACGCAGTATTTT. It is translated as CASSYDLLLAGGTDTQYF.

The CDR3 DNA reads as TGTGCCAGCAGCTTAGTTCCGCCACTAGCCAAAAACATTCAGTACTTC. Amino acids: CASSLVPPLAKNIQYF. The chain uses TRBV7-8 and TRBJ2-4; D not certain. The CDR3 has 16 amino acids. Looked up from germline, CDR1 is SGHVS and CDR2 is FQNEAQ. The V and J ends lost 1 base and 0 bases respectively, with 10 bases between them.

This clonotype occurred a few times. The chain carries TRBV12-3 or TRBV12-4 and TRBJ2-5; a possible D gene is TRBD2 (6 bases). V was clipped by 3 bases and J by 1 base, with 18 bases between them. There are 17 residues in the CDR3. The CDR3 nucleotides are TGTGCCAGCAGTTTTGGTGCCGGCGGGACCCTCCAAGAGACCCAGTACTTC. Translating it yields CASSFGAGGTLQETQYF.

Only a few counts were recorded for this clonotype. This rearrangement joins TRBV19 to TRBJ2-1, with 9 bases lining up with TRBD2. The CDR3 has 17 amino acids. The trim removed 6 bases at V and 4 bases at J, leaving 13 bases unmatched. Germline-derived CDR1 and CDR2 are LNHDA and SQIVND (reference sequence). CDR3 coding DNA: TGTGCCAGTAGCCTAACCCGCGGTCTAGCGGGGTACAATGAGCAGTTCTTC. Translated: CASSLTRGLAGYNEQFF.